This passage covers 25 T cell receptor beta chains from one sample sequenced in a study of blood T cell repertoires in COVID-19. The method was immunoSEQ multiplex PCR; TCRdb's version includes in-frame clones alone and lacks a portion of them. The sample shows about 370,000 clones, roughly 89% of them seen only once. Sequencing was performed on peripheral blood. The receptors here all came from a young man with active or convalescent COVID-19.

This CDR3 is CASRQGAVREKLFF. CDR3 in DNA: TGTGCCAGCAGGCAGGGGGCGGTCAGGGAAAAACTGTTTTTT. The chain uses TRBV2 and TRBJ1-4, with 8 nucleotides matching TRBD1. With V trimmed by 6 bases and J by 8 bases, 8 bases remained unmatched. Looked up from germline, CDR1 is SNHLY and CDR2 is FYNNEI. The CDR3 is 14 amino acids.

This sequence joins TRBV25-1 and TRBJ2-3, with 9 bases fitting TRBD1. This CDR3 comprises 15 residues. The V gene's germline CDR1 is MGHDK and CDR2 SYGVNS. Trimming took 3 bases from V and 0 from J; bases not matched to a gene: 1. CDR3 in DNA: TGTGCCAGCAGTGAGGACAGGGGAAGCACAGATACGCAGTATTTT. Translation: CASSEDRGSTDTQYF. Full variable domain (missing parts from reference TRBV25-1 and TRBJ2-3): EADIYQTPRYLVIGTGKKITLECSQTMGHDKMYWYQQDPGMELHLIHYSYGVNSTEKGDLSSESTVSRIRTEHFPLTLESARPSHTSQYLCASSEDRGSTDTQYFGPGTRLTVL.

J is TRBJ1-5 and V is TRBV5-8; D uncertain. Deletions cut 5 bases from V and 6 bases from J, with 18 bases between. The germline CDR1 and CDR2 sequences are SGHTS and YDEGEE. The CDR3 sequence is 15 residues long. CDR3 amino acids: CASSSGTAGGQPQHF. The CDR3, as DNA: TGTGCCAGCAGTAGTGGAACCGCAGGAGGTCAGCCCCAGCATTTT.

The V call is TRBV7-9, the J call TRBJ2-5; no clear D gene. Germline CDR1 is SEHNR and CDR2 is FQNEAQ (reference sequence). Trimming left V 1 base short and J 2 bases short, with 5 bases between. The CDR3 totals 13 residues. CDR3 nucleotides: TGTGCCAGCAGCTTAGACAGACAAGAGACCCAGTACTTC. Its translation is CASSLDRQETQYF.

On this clone: Other nucleotide sequences in the sample specify the same CDR3. This chain joins TRBV28 and TRBJ1-5; TRBD1 matches at 8 bases. Trimming took 5 bases from V and 2 from J; bases not matched to a gene: 2. Germline V CDR1 and CDR2: MDHEN, SYDVKM. The CDR3 totals 14 residues. This CDR3 reads CASSPGQGNQPQHF. The DNA of the CDR3 is TGTGCCAGCAGTCCGGGACAGGGCAATCAGCCCCAGCATTTT. The full variable domain, with the rest looked up from reference TRBV28 and TRBJ1-5, is DVKVTQSSRYLVKRTGEKVFLECVQDMDHENMFWYRQDPGLGLRLIYFSYDVKMKEKGDIPEGYSVSREKKERFSLILESASTNQTSMYLCASSPGQGNQPQHFGDGTRLSIL.

The V call is TRBV28, the J call TRBJ1-1; maybe TRBD1 (6 bases). Germline lookup yields CDR1 MDHEN and CDR2 SYDVKM. This CDR3 has 12 amino acids. V was cut by 5 bases and J by 6 bases, with 10 bases left in between. The CDR3 is CASSDRLSEAFF. The CDR3 DNA reads TGTGCCAGCAGTGACAGGCTATCTGAAGCTTTCTTT.

The genes are TRBV28 and TRBJ2-7, with TRBD1 matching over 8 bases. The CDR3 consists of 15 residues. CDR1 is MDHEN and CDR2 is SYDVKM in the germline V gene. The ends lost 5 bases at V and 7 bases at J; junction bases unmatched: 13. CDR3 amino acids: CASSTPGTGFTEQYF. DNA of the CDR3: TGTGCCAGCAGTACCCCCGGGACAGGTTTTACAGAGCAGTACTTC.

The chain is built from TRBV27 and TRBJ1-1; D might be TRBD1 (5 bases). V was pared by 8 bases and J by 4 bases, with 17 bases between. This CDR3 spans 14 amino acids. CDR1 is MNHEY, CDR2 SMNVEV, per germline (reference sequence). The CDR3 spells CASLRRGWGTEAFF. The CDR3 region has the DNA TGTGCCAGCCTCCGGCGGGGGTGGGGCACTGAAGCTTTCTTT.

A single count supports this clone. This rearrangement joins TRBV27 to TRBJ2-7, with TRBD1 matching over 11 bases. The CDR3 has 13 residues. From germline, CDR1 is MNHEY and CDR2 SMNVEV (reference sequence). With 6 bases clipped from V and 4 bases from J, the junction kept 2 bases outside the gene matches. The CDR3 loop is CASRDRGPYEQYF. The CDR3 nucleotides read TGTGCCAGCAGGGACAGGGGGCCGTACGAGCAGTACTTC.

This clone was detected only a few times. The chain has TRBV6-5 and TRBJ1-2; 11 bases match TRBD1. V lost 5 bases, J lost 4 bases, and 6 bases stayed unmatched. The CDR3 spans 15 residues. The V gene's germline CDR1 is MNHEY and CDR2 SVGAGI. CDR3 DNA sequence: TGTGCCAGCAGTACAACAGGACAGGGGGCCTATGGCTACACCTTC. Translation: CASSTTGQGAYGYTF.

V and J are TRBV6-6 and TRBJ2-7, with TRBD1 as a possible D gene (6 bases). CDR1 and CDR2 from the germline V gene are MNHNY and SVGAGI (reference sequence). The CDR3 length is 14 residues. V gave up 4 bases and J gave up 2 bases, with 12 bases separating them. The CDR3 DNA is TGTGCCAGCAGTTCGTCGACAGGCCCCTACGAGCAGTACTTC. Translating gives CASSSSTGPYEQYF.

The V and J genes are TRBV7-8 and TRBJ1-5; 10 bases are a match to TRBD1. Per germline, CDR1 SGHVS and CDR2 FQNEAQ. The CDR3 has 15 amino acids. Trimming cost V 4 bases and J 7 bases; bases outside gene matches: 7. The CDR3 DNA follows: TGTGCCAGCAGCTCGTCCCGGGACAGGGGCCAGCCCCAGCATTTT. This sequence encodes CASSSSRDRGQPQHF.

V and J are TRBV27 and TRBJ1-6; the D is unclear. The germline gives CDR1 MNHEY, CDR2 SMNVEV (reference sequence). The CDR3 runs 15 residues. Trimming took off 2 bases at V and 5 bases at J, with 10 bases between the two ends. In DNA, the CDR3 is TGTGCCAGCAGTTTAGGTAGCGGGAATAATTCACCCCTCCACTTT. It specifies CASSLGSGNNSPLHF.

In the case of this clone: The junction and the germline gene differ at one end; a read error may be behind it. The chain is built from TRBV3-1 (or the pseudogene TRBV3-2) and TRBJ1-5; D uncertain. The CDR3 has 13 amino acids. Germline lookup yields CDR1 LGHDT and CDR2 YNNKEL (reference sequence). Here the CDR3 reads CASSQFSDQPQHF. The CDR3 DNA is TGTGCCAGCAGCCAATTTAGCGATCAGCCCCAGCATTTT.

The chain uses TRBV28 and TRBJ1-5, with D uncertain. This CDR3 is built from 12 residues. The germline gives CDR1 MDHEN, CDR2 SYDVKM. Trimming left V 6 bases short and J 4 bases short, with 7 bases between. The CDR3: CASSGYNQPQHF. The CDR3 DNA reads as TGTGCCAGCAGCGGGTATAATCAGCCCCAGCATTTT.

Only one count was recorded for this clone. The V gene is TRBV29-1, the J gene TRBJ2-7; 9 bases fit TRBD1. CDR1 is SQVTM and CDR2 is ANQGSEA in the germline V gene. This CDR3 spans 14 amino acids. V lost 6 bases and J lost 0; bases outside the gene matches: 6. The CDR3 DNA reads as TGCAGCGTGGCCGGGACAGGGAGCTCCTACGAGCAGTACTTC. Its translation: CSVAGTGSSYEQYF.

This clone was counted between two and nine times. The chain joins TRBV4-3 to TRBJ2-2, with D possibly being TRBD2 (5 bases). The CDR3 loop spans 18 amino acids. Germline CDR1 reads LGHNA; CDR2 reads YSLEER. V was cut by 0 bases and J by 0 bases, with 14 bases left in between. The DNA for the CDR3 is TGCGCCAGCAGCCAAGAAGTAGAGAGGACTTCGAACACCGGGGAGCTGTTTTTT. It is translated as CASSQEVERTSNTGELFF.

The chain recombines TRBV19 with TRBJ1-5, with 9 bases fitting TRBD1. V shed 3 bases and J 3 bases; nucleotides not matched to a gene: 3. Germline-derived CDR1 and CDR2 are LNHDA and SQIVND (reference sequence). This CDR3 contains 15 residues. CDR3 loop: CASSMGTGLNQPQHF. In nucleotides, the CDR3 is TGTGCCAGTAGTATGGGGACAGGGCTCAATCAGCCCCAGCATTTT.

The chain combines TRBV10-3 with TRBJ2-1, with 14 nucleotides matching TRBD2. The germline V gene has CDR1 ENHRY and CDR2 SYGVKD. The CDR3 sequence is 17 residues long. V shed 4 bases, J shed 4 bases, and the junction held 6 bases outside the gene matches. CDR3 bases: TGTGCCATCAGTGGGACTAGCGGGAGGTTCCTGTACAATGAGCAGTTCTTC. This codes for CAISGTSGRFLYNEQFF.

This chain links TRBV28 with TRBJ1-2; no clear D. This CDR3 comprises 13 residues. Germline CDR1 and CDR2: MDHEN and SYDVKM. Trimming left V 3 bases short and J 8 bases short, with 13 bases between. The CDR3 region is CASSLRQPPGYTF. For the CDR3, the DNA is TGTGCCAGCAGTTTGCGGCAGCCCCCCGGCTACACCTTC.

The chain couples TRBV6-5 to TRBJ2-5, with 7 bases lining up with TRBD2. The ends lost 2 bases at V and 5 bases at J; junction bases unmatched: 8. The germline V gene encodes CDR1 MNHEY and CDR2 SVGAGI. This CDR3 comprises 15 residues. In DNA, the CDR3 is TGTGCCAGCAGTTACCGGCTAGCGGTAGGCGAGACCCAGTACTTC. It specifies CASSYRLAVGETQYF.

Details on this clone: The junction departs from germline at one end; a sequencing error may be responsible. The genes are TRBV5-1 and TRBJ2-2; 7 nucleotides match TRBD1. Germline CDR1 and CDR2: SGHRS and YFSETQ. CDR3 length equals 15 residues. In DNA, the CDR3 is TGCGCCAGCAGTTTGGGACAGTCGAACACCGGGGAGCTGTTTTTT. It yields the protein CASSLGQSNTGELFF.

The gene calls are TRBV7-7 and TRBJ1-1; D is ambiguous. The ends were cut back, 3 bases at V and 1 base at J, with 6 bases in the middle. The CDR3 length is 13 residues. CDR1 is SSHAT, CDR2 FNYEAQ, per germline (reference sequence). In DNA form, the CDR3 reads TGTGCCAGCAGCTTGACAAAGAACACTGAAGCTTTCTTT. Its translation: CASSLTKNTEAFF. Drawing the rest from reference TRBV7-7 and TRBJ1-1, the complete variable domain is GAGVSQSPRYKVTKRGQDVTLRCDPISSHATLYWYQQALGQGPEFLTYFNYEAQPDKSGLPSDRFSAERPEGSISTLTIQRTEQRDSAMYRCASSLTKNTEAFFGQGTRLTVV.

The chain joins TRBV7-3 to TRBJ1-1, with 8 bases matching TRBD1. Unmatched junction bases numbered 6, after V lost 5 bases and J lost 1 base. The CDR3 totals 15 residues. Germline values: CDR1 SGHTA, CDR2 FQGTGA. CDR3 DNA: TGTGCCAGCAGCCTGACAGGGGAAGGGAACACTGAAGCTTTCTTT. Amino acid sequence: CASSLTGEGNTEAFF.

CDR3: CASSPGPVNEKLFF. The DNA for the CDR3 is TGTGCCAGCAGCCCAGGCCCAGTTAATGAAAAACTGTTTTTT. The gene calls are TRBV9 and TRBJ1-4; D gene ambiguous. The CDR3 has 14 amino acids. Germline assignment: CDR1 SGDLS and CDR2 YYNGEE. V lost 4 bases, J lost 4 bases, and 11 bases lay in between. Together with reference TRBV9 and TRBJ1-4, the CDR3 gives the full variable domain: DSGVTQTPKHLITATGQRVTLRCSPRSGDLSVYWYQQSLDQGLQFLIQYYNGEERAKGNILERFSAQQFPDLHSELNLSSLELGDSALYFCASSPGPVNEKLFFGSGTQLSVL.